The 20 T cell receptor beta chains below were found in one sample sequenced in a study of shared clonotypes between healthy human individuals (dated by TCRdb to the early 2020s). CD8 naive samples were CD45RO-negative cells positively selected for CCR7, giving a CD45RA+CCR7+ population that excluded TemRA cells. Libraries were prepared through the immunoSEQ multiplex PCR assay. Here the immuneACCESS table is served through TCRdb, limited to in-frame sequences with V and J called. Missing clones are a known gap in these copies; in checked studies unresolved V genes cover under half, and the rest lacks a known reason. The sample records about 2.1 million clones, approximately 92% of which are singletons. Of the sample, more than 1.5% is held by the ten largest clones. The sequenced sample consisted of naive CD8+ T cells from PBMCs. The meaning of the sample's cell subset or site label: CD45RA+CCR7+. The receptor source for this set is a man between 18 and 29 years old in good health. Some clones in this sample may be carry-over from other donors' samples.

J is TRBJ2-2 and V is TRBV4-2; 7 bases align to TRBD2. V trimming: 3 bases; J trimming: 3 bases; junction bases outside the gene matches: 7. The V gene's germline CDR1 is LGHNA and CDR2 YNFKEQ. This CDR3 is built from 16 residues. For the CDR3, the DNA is TGTGCCAGCAGCCAGGGAGGGGCCCCGGACACCGGGGAGCTGTTTTTT. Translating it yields CASSQGGAPDTGELFF.

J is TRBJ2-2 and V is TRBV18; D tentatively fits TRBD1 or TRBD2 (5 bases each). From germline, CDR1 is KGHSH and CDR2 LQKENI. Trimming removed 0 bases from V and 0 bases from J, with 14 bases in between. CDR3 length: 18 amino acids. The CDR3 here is CASSPPPGTNANTGELFF. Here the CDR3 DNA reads TGTGCCAGCTCACCACCTCCAGGGACCAATGCGAACACCGGGGAGCTGTTTTTT. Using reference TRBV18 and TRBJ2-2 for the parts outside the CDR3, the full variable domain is NAGVMQNPRHLVRRRGQEARLRCSPMKGHSHVYWYRQLPEEGLKFMVYLQKENIIDESGMPKERFSAEFPKEGPSILRIQQVVRGDSAAYFCASSPPPGTNANTGELFFGEGSRLTVL.

Written as DNA, the CDR3 is TGTGCCAGCAGCTCTAGCGGGGGGGCCTACAATGAGCAGTTCTTC. Amino acid sequence: CASSSSGGAYNEQFF. The genes are TRBV11-2 and TRBJ2-1; 12 positions agree with TRBD2. This CDR3 spans 15 amino acids. Germline loops: CDR1 SGHAT, CDR2 FQNNGV. V lost 4 bases, J lost 2 bases, and 0 bases stayed unmatched.

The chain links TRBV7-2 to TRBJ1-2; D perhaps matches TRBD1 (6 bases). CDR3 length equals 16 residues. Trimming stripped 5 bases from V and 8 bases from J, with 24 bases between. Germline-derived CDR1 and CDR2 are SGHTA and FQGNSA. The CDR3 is CASSPDQVDSSVGYTF. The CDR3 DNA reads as TGTGCCAGCAGCCCAGACCAAGTGGACAGCTCAGTAGGCTACACCTTC. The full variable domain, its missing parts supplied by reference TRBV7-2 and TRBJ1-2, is GAGVSQSPSNKVTEKGKDVELRCDPISGHTALYWYRQSLGQGLEFLIYFQGNSAPDKSGLPSDRFSAERTGGSVSTLTIQRTQQEDSAVYLCASSPDQVDSSVGYTFGSGTRLTVV.

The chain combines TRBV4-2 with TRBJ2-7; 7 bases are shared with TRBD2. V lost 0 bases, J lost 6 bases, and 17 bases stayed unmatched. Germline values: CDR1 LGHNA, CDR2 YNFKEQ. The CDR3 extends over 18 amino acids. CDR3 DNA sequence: TGTGCCAGCAGCCAAGATCTCCCCTGGGGGGGGACCCGACGCGAGCAGTACTTC. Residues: CASSQDLPWGGTRREQYF.

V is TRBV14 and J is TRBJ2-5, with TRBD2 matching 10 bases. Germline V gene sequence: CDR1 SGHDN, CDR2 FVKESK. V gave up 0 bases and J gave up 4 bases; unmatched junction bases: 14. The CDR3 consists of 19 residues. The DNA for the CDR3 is TGTGCCAGCAGCCAAGATTTCCCTCCTAGCGGGAGTATCGCAGAGACCCAGTACTTC. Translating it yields CASSQDFPPSGSIAETQYF.

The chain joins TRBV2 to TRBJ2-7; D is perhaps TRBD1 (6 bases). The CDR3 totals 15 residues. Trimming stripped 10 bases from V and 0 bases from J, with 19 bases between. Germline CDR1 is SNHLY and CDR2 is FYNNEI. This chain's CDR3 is CATILPGVLSYEQYF. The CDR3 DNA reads TGTGCCACTATCCTACCAGGGGTACTCTCCTACGAGCAGTACTTC.

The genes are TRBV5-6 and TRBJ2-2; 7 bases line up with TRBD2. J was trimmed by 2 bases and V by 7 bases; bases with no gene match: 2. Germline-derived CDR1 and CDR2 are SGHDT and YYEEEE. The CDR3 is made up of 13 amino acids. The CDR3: CASGRDNTGELFF. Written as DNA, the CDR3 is TGTGCCAGCGGGAGGGATAACACCGGGGAGCTGTTTTTT.

For the CDR3, the DNA is TGTGCCAGCAGCTCCGACCTCCTAGCGGGGAGACACTACGAGCAGTACTTC. Residues: CASSSDLLAGRHYEQYF. This chain joins TRBV7-2 and TRBJ2-7; 9 bases are shared with TRBD2. The CDR3 is 17 amino acids. Per the germline V gene, CDR1 is SGHTA and CDR2 is FQGNSA. Trimming removed 4 bases from V and 3 bases from J; junction bases left unmatched: 13.

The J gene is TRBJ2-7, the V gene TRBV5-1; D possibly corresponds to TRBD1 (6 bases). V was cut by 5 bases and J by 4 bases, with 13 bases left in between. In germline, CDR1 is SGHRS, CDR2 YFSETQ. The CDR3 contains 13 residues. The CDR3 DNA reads TGCGCCAGCAGACCGGGACAAAGGTACGAGCAGTACTTC. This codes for CASRPGQRYEQYF.

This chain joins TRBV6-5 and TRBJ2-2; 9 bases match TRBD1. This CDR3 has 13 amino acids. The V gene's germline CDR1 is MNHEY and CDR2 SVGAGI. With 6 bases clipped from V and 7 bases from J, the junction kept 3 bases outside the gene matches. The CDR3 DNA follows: TGTGCCAGCAGACAGGGGGCGGGCGGGGAGCTGTTTTTT. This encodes CASRQGAGGELFF.

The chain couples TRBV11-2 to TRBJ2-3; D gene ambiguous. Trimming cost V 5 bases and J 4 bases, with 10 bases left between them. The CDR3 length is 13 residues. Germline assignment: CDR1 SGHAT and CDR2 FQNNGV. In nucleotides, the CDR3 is TGTGCCAGCAGCCCCGCCCGGTCAGATACGCAGTATTTT. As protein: CASSPARSDTQYF. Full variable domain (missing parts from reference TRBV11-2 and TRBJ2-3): EAGVAQSPRYKIIEKRQSVAFWCNPISGHATLYWYQQILGQGPKLLIQFQNNGVVDDSQLPKDRFSAERLKGVDSTLKIQPAKLEDSAVYLCASSPARSDTQYFGPGTRLTVL.

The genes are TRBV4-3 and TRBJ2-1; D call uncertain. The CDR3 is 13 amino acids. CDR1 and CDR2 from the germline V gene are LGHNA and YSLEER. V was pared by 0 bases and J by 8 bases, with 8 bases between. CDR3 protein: CASSQDKDDEQFF. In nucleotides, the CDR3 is TGCGCCAGCAGCCAAGATAAGGACGATGAGCAGTTCTTC.

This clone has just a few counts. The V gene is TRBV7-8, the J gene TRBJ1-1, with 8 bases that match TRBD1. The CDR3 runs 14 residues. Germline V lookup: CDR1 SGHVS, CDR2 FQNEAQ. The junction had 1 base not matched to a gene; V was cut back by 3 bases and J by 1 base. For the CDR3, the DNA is TGTGCCAGCAGCTTTACAGGGGGGAACACTGAAGCTTTCTTT. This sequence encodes CASSFTGGNTEAFF.

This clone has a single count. The CDR3 region has the DNA TGTGCCAGTAGTATAGTTCCAGGGGGTCAGCCCCAGCATTTT. Translation: CASSIVPGGQPQHF. The chain uses TRBV19 and TRBJ1-5, with 7 positions matching TRBD1. Germline values: CDR1 LNHDA, CDR2 SQIVND (reference sequence). The CDR3 extends over 14 amino acids. Losses at the gene ends were 1 base for V and 6 bases for J; bases not matched to a gene: 3.

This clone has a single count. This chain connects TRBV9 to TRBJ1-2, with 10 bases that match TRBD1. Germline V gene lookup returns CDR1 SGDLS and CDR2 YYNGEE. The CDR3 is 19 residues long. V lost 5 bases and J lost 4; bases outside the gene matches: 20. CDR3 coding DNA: TGTGCCAGCAGATCTCTGGGGGAGGGACAGGGGTTCGGCGGCTATGGCTACACCTTC. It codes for CASRSLGEGQGFGGYGYTF.

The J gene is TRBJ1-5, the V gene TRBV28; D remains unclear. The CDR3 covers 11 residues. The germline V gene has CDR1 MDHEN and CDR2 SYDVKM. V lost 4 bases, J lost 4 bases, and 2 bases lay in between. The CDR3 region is CASSWNQPQHF. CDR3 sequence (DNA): TGTGCCAGCAGTTGGAATCAGCCCCAGCATTTT.

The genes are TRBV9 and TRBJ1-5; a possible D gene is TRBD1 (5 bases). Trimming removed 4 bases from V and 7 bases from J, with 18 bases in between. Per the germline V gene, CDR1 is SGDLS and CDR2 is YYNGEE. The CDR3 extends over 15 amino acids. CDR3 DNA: TGTGCCAGCAGCTCACATGACAGTTTAGCACAGCCCCAGCATTTT. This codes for CASSSHDSLAQPQHF. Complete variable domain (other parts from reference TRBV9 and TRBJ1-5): DSGVTQTPKHLITATGQRVTLRCSPRSGDLSVYWYQQSLDQGLQFLIQYYNGEERAKGNILERFSAQQFPDLHSELNLSSLELGDSALYFCASSSHDSLAQPQHFGDGTRLSIL.

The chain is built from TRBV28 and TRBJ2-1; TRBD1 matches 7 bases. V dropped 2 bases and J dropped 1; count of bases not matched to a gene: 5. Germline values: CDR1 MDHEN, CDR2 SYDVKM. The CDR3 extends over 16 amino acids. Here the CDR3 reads CASSLVGQASYNEQFF. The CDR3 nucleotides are TGTGCCAGCAGTTTAGTCGGACAGGCTTCCTACAATGAGCAGTTCTTC. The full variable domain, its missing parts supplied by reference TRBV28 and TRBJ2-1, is DVKVTQSSRYLVKRTGEKVFLECVQDMDHENMFWYRQDPGLGLRLIYFSYDVKMKEKGDIPEGYSVSREKKERFSLILESASTNQTSMYLCASSLVGQASYNEQFFGPGTRLTVL.

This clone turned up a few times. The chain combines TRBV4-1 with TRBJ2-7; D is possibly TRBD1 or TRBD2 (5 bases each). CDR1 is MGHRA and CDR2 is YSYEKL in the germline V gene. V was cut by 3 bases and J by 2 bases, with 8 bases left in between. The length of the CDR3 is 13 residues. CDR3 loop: CASSHGTTYEQYF. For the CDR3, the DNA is TGCGCCAGCAGCCATGGGACCACCTACGAGCAGTACTTC.